Below are 18 T cell receptor beta chains sequenced from a single sample in a study of T cells in tuberculosis. The protocol was immunoSEQ multiplex PCR, while the TCRdb copy is restricted to in-frame clones and leaves out a portion. Here the sample spans some 30,000 clones, 80% to 95% being singletons. The sample taken for sequencing was PBMCs. The receptors come from a donor between 10 and 35 years old with latent tuberculosis or without tuberculosis infection. Some clones in this sample may be carry-over from other donors' samples.

This chain links TRBV6-1 with TRBJ1-5; no clear D. Trimming took off 1 base at V and 4 bases at J, with 8 bases between the two ends. This CDR3 has 14 residues. Germline-derived CDR1 and CDR2 are MNHNS and SASEGT. The DNA of the CDR3 is TGTGCCAGCAGTGAAGTTTGGGAGAATCAGCCCCAGCATTTT. It specifies CASSEVWENQPQHF.

This sequence joins TRBV27 and TRBJ2-1; 10 nucleotides match TRBD2. The CDR3 has 15 amino acids. Per germline, CDR1 MNHEY and CDR2 SMNVEV (reference sequence). Trimming took 2 bases from V and 7 from J; bases not matched to a gene: 5. CDR3 DNA: TGTGCCAGCAGTTTAAGCGGGGGGGCATGGAATGAGCAGTTCTTC. It is translated as CASSLSGGAWNEQFF.

This chain connects TRBV10-2 to TRBJ2-1; 11 bases are a match to TRBD2. Germline lookup yields CDR1 WSHSY and CDR2 SAAADI. V lost 7 bases, J lost 4 bases, and 3 bases stayed unmatched. The CDR3 is 14 residues long. The CDR3 protein is CASKRTSGYNEQFF. The CDR3 DNA is TGCGCCAGCAAAAGGACTAGCGGGTACAATGAGCAGTTCTTC.

V and J are TRBV27 and TRBJ2-7, with D perhaps matching TRBD2 (6 bases). Germline CDR1 is MNHEY and CDR2 is SMNVEV (reference sequence). This CDR3 contains 11 residues. Trimming took 11 bases from V and 1 from J, leaving 9 bases between them. As DNA, the CDR3 is TGTGCCGCGGGGATTTCCTACGAGCAGTACTTC. This sequence encodes CAAGISYEQYF.

This chain's CDR3 is CASSRYTGDNEKLFF. The CDR3 nucleotides are TGTGCCAGCAGTCGCTACACAGGGGATAATGAAAAACTGTTTTTT. The J gene is TRBJ1-4, the V gene TRBV27; TRBD1 matches 7 bases. Looked up from germline, CDR1 is MNHEY and CDR2 is SMNVEV (reference sequence). The CDR3 loop spans 15 amino acids. V lost 5 bases and J lost 4; bases outside the gene matches: 7.

This clone was detected a few times. The chain joins TRBV11-2 to TRBJ1-1; D gene uncertain. Deletions cut 3 bases from V and 4 bases from J, with 6 bases between. CDR1 SGHAT and CDR2 FQNNGV come from the germline V gene. The CDR3 is made up of 12 amino acids. This CDR3 is CASSFLSTEAFF. The CDR3 DNA follows: TGTGCCAGCAGCTTCTTGTCCACTGAAGCTTTCTTT.

This clone showed up just once. This chain uses TRBV5-1 with TRBJ1-2; TRBD1 matches at 11 bases. CDR3 size: 17 residues. CDR1 and CDR2 from the germline V gene are SGHRS and YFSETQ. V lost 1 base to trimming and J lost 6 bases; unmatched junction nucleotides: 11. The CDR3 protein is CASSLFGQGALGNGYTF. The CDR3 DNA reads as TGCGCCAGCAGCTTGTTTGGACAGGGGGCGTTGGGGAATGGCTACACCTTC.

This clone was picked up one time. CDR3 residues: CASSFGAGVSTETQYF. DNA for the CDR3: TGTGCCAGCAGTTTTGGTGCGGGTGTTTCAACGGAGACCCAGTACTTC. J is TRBJ2-5 and V is TRBV27; maybe TRBD2 (5 bases). V was cut by 3 bases and J by 5 bases, with 19 bases left in between. This CDR3 contains 16 residues. Germline V CDR1 and CDR2: MNHEY, SMNVEV (reference sequence).

Only one count was recorded for this clone. V gene TRBV15 combines with J gene TRBJ2-2, with D possibly matching TRBD1 (6 bases). The V end lost 2 bases, the J end lost 7 bases, and 8 bases lay between the germline ends. Germline V lookup: CDR1 LNHNV, CDR2 YYDKDF (reference sequence). The CDR3 totals 13 residues. Written as DNA, the CDR3 is TGTGCCACCAGCAGAACAGGGTTCGGGGAGCTGTTTTTT. This codes for CATSRTGFGELFF.

This chain uses TRBV6-6 with TRBJ2-6; tentatively, D is TRBD2 (5 bases). Per the germline V gene, CDR1 is MNHNY and CDR2 is SVGAGI (reference sequence). This CDR3 has 13 amino acids. CDR3 coding DNA: TGTGCTCTCGGGAAGGGAGGGGCCAACGTCCTGACTTTC. As protein: CALGKGGANVLTF.

The chain has TRBV30 and TRBJ2-7, with D unclear. Trimming cost V 4 bases and J 5 bases, with 15 bases left between them. There are 13 residues in the CDR3. In germline, CDR1 is GTSNPN, CDR2 SVGIG (reference sequence). CDR3 residues: CAWKAKIRDEQYF. CDR3 DNA sequence: TGTGCCTGGAAAGCGAAGATTCGGGACGAGCAGTACTTC.

CDR3 region: CASTGQTGNIQYF. The CDR3 DNA is TGTGCCAGCACCGGACAGACGGGGAACATTCAGTACTTC. The chain uses TRBV6-1 and TRBJ2-4; D possibly corresponds to TRBD1 (6 bases). CDR1 and CDR2 (germline): MNHNS, SASEGT. This CDR3 is 13 amino acids long. V lost 7 bases to trimming and J lost 7 bases, with 14 bases between them.

This rearrangement joins TRBV6-5 to TRBJ1-1, with 10 bases fitting TRBD1. Germline CDR1 MNHEY, CDR2 SVGAGI. V dropped 6 bases and J dropped 2; count of bases not matched to a gene: 6. The CDR3 contains 15 residues. The CDR3 protein is CASRIDRGPNTEAFF. CDR3 coding DNA: TGTGCCAGCAGGATTGACAGGGGGCCTAACACTGAAGCTTTCTTT.

The chain carries TRBV21-1 and TRBJ2-7; the table gives TRBD1 as D, unverified against the DNA. TRBV21-1 is classified as a pseudogene. This CDR3 is 19 amino acids long. The CDR3 DNA reads as TGTGCCAGCAGCGCAGACCGATCCTCCGGGGACAGGGCTTCCTACGAGCAGTACTTC. Residues: CASSADRSSGDRASYEQYF.

The genes are TRBV5-1 and TRBJ2-5, with 7 bases aligning to TRBD1. The CDR3 loop spans 14 amino acids. The germline V gene encodes CDR1 SGHRS and CDR2 YFSETQ. With 0 bases clipped from V and 1 base from J, the junction kept 0 bases outside the gene matches. CDR3 sequence (DNA): TGCGCCAGCAGCTTGGGGGACAGCCAAGAGACCCAGTACTTC. Translated, it gives CASSLGDSQETQYF.

The CDR3 coding sequence is TGTGCCAGCAGCTTGGCCGCGACAGGGGGCAATGGAAACACCATATATTTT. This sequence encodes CASSLAATGGNGNTIYF. The chain combines TRBV5-5 with TRBJ1-3; 10 bases agree with TRBD1. The germline V gene encodes CDR1 SGHKS and CDR2 YYEKEE (reference sequence). The CDR3 loop spans 17 amino acids. V was pared by 0 bases and J by 3 bases, with 6 bases of the junction left unmatched.

The gene calls are TRBV5-4 and TRBJ2-1; 7 nucleotides agree with TRBD2. V was pared by 0 bases and J by 11 bases, with 14 bases of the junction left unmatched. Germline CDR1 reads SGHNT; CDR2 reads YYREEE (reference sequence). The CDR3 has 16 amino acids. The CDR3 here is CASSLERDSTTVKQFF. CDR3 DNA: TGTGCCAGCAGCTTGGAGCGGGACTCAACGACTGTGAAGCAGTTCTTC. Filled out from reference TRBV5-4 and TRBJ2-1, the complete variable domain reads ETGVTQSPTHLIKTRGQQVTLRCSSQSGHNTVSWYQQALGQGPQFIFQYYREEENGRGNFPPRFSGLQFPNYSSELNVNALELDDSALYLCASSLERDSTTVKQFFGPGTRLTVL.

This rearrangement joins TRBV7-9 to TRBJ2-7; the match to TRBD1 covers 7 bases. The junction had 3 bases not matched to a gene; V was cut back by 5 bases and J by 5 bases. The germline gives CDR1 SEHNR, CDR2 FQNEAQ (reference sequence). The CDR3 consists of 12 residues. The CDR3 sequence is CASSIGTDEQYF. The CDR3 region has the DNA TGTGCCAGCAGCATCGGGACAGACGAGCAGTACTTC.